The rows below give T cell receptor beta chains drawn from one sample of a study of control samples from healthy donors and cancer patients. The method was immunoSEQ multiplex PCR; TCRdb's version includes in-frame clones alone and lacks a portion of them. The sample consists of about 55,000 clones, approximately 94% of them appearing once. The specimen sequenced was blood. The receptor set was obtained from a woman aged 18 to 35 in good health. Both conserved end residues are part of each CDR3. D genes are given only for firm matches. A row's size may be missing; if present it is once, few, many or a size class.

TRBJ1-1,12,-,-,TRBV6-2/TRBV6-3,CASSIMDTEAFF,TGTGCCAGCAGTATAATGGACACTGAAGCTTTCTTT
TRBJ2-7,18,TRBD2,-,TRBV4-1,CASSQEPRTSGGLYEQYF,TGCGCCAGCAGCCAAGAACCTCGGACTAGCGGGGGTCTCTACGAGCAGTACTTC
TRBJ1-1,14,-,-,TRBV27,CASSHYQGRTEAFF,TGTGCCAGCAGCCATTATCAGGGGAGGACTGAAGCTTTCTTT
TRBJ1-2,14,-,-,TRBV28,CASRLGGGGNGYTF,TGTGCCAGCAGGCTGGGGGGAGGCGGGAATGGCTACACCTTC
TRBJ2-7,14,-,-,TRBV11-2,CASSRRGPVYEQYF,TGTGCCAGCAGCAGGCGGGGACCAGTCTACGAGCAGTACTTC
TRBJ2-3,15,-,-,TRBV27,CASSLSQPSTDTQYF,TGTGCCAGCAGTTTATCCCAGCCGTCCACAGATACGCAGTATTTT
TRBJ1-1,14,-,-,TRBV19,CASSIGRLNTEAFF,TGTGCCAGTAGTATCGGCAGGTTGAACACTGAAGCTTTCTTT
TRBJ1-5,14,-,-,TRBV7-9,CASSLTGLNQPQHF,TGTGCCAGCAGCTTAACGGGGCTAAATCAGCCCCAGCATTTT
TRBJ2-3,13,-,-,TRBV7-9,CASSRPSTDTQYF,TGTGCCAGCAGCCGCCCTAGCACAGATACGCAGTATTTT
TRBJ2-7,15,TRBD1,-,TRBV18,CASSPRTGVDIEQYF,TGTGCCAGCTCACCCCGGACAGGGGTTGATATCGAGCAGTACTTC
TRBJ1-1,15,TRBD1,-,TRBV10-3,CAIRDPGQANTEAFF,TGTGCCATCAGAGATCCGGGACAGGCGAACACTGAAGCTTTCTTT
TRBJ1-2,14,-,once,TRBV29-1,CSAIDSGLNYGYTF,TGCAGCGCTATAGACAGCGGACTTAACTATGGCTACACCTTC
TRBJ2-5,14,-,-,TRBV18,CASSPPGQRETQYF,TGTGCCAGCTCACCTCCGGGACAAAGAGAGACCCAGTACTTC
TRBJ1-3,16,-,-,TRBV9,CASSVATGRHGNTIYF,TGTGCCAGCAGCGTAGCTACAGGGCGGCATGGAAACACCATATATTTT
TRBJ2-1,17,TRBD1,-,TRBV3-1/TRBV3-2,CASSPHILDRGGNEQFF,TGTGCCAGCAGCCCCCACATCCTGGACAGGGGGGGGAATGAGCAGTTCTTC
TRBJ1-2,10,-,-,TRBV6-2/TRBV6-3,CASGRFGYTF,TGTGCCAGCGGCCGGTTTGGCTACACCTTC
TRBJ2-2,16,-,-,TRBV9,CASSVGPRTNTGELFF,TGTGCCAGCAGCGTAGGCCCTAGAACAAACACCGGGGAGCTGTTTTTT